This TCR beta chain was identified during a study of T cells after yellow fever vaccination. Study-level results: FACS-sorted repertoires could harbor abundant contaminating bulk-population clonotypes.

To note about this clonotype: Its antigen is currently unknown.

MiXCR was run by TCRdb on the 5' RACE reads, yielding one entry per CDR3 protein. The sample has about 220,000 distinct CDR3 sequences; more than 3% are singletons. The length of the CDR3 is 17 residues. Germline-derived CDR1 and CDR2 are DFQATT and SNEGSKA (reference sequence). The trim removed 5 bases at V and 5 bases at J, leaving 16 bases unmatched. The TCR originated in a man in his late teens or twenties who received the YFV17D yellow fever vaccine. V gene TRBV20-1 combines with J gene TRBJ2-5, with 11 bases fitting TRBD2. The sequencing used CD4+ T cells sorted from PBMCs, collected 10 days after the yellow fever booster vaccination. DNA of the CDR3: TGCAGTGCTCCTCCCCGACTAGCGGGGACTTCCGGGGAGACCCAGTACTTC. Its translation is CSAPPRLAGTSGETQYF.